This T cell receptor beta chain was profiled in a study of shared clonotypes between healthy human individuals. Overall study results and limits: Donors were few, which limited the genetic and exposure-history diversity represented.

The study separated CD4+ cells into CD45RA+ naive and CD45RA-negative memory subsets. As regards this clone: Its matching antigen is unknown.

The method was immunoSEQ multiplex PCR; TCRdb's version includes in-frame clones alone and lacks a portion of them. This sample has 2,500,000 or so clones, with over 85% found just once. The CDR3 covers 13 residues. The germline CDR1 and CDR2 sequences are MNHEY and SVGAGI. V lost 10 bases and J lost 3; bases outside the gene matches: 9. Sequences were obtained from naive CD4+ T cells from PBMCs. Subset reported: CD45RA+ positively selected. The TCR sequence derives from a man aged 18 to 30 in good health. Some clones in this sample may be carry-over from other donors' samples. The V and J genes are TRBV6-5 and TRBJ2-7; 7 bases match TRBD2. The CDR3 DNA reads TGTGCCACGAGTGGGGGAGGGGTCTACGAGCAGTACTTC. Amino acid sequence: CATSGGGVYEQYF.